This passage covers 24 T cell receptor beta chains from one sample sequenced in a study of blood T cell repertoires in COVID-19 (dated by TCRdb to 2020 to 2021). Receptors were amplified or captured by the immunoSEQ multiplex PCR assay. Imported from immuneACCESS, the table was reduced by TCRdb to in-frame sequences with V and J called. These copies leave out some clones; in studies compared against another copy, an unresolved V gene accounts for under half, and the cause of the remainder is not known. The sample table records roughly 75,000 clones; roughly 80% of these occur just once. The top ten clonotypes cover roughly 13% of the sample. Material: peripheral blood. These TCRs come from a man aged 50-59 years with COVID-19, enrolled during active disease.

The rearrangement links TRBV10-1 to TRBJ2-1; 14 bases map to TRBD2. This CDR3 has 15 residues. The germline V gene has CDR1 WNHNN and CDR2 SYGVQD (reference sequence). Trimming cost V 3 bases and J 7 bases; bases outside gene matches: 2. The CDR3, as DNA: TGCGCCAGCAGTGACGGGACTAGCGGGGGTAATGAGCAGTTCTTC. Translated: CASSDGTSGGNEQFF.

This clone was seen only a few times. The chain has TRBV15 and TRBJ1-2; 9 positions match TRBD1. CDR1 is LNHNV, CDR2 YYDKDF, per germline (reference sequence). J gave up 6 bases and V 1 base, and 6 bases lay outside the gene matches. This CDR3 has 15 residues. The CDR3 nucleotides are TGTGCCACCAGCAGAGGGAGCGACAGGGGGAATGGCTACACCTTC. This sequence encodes CATSRGSDRGNGYTF.

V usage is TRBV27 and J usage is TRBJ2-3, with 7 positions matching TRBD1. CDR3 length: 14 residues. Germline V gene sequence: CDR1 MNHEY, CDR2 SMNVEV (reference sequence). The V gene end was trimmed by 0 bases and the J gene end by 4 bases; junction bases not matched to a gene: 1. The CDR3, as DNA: TGTGCCAGCAGTTTATCCGGGACAGCAGATACGCAGTATTTT. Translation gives CASSLSGTADTQYF.

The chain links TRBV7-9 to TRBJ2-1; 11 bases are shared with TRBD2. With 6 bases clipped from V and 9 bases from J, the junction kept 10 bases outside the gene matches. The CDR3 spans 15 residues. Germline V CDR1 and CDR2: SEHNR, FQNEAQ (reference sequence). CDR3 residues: CASSSWGLAGGEQFF. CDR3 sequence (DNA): TGTGCCAGCAGTTCCTGGGGGCTAGCGGGAGGTGAGCAGTTCTTC.

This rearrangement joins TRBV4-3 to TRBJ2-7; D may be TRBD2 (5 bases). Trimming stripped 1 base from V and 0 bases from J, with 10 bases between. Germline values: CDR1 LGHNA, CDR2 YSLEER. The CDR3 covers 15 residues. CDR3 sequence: CASSQGSGTSYEQYF. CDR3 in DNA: TGCGCCAGCAGCCAAGGAAGCGGAACCTCCTACGAGCAGTACTTC.

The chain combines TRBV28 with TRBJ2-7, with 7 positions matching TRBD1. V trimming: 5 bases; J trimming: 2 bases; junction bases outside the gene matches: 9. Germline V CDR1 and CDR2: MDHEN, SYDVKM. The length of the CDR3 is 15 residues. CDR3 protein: CASSPTGALPYEQYF. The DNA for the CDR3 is TGTGCCAGCAGTCCCACAGGGGCTCTCCCCTACGAGCAGTACTTC.

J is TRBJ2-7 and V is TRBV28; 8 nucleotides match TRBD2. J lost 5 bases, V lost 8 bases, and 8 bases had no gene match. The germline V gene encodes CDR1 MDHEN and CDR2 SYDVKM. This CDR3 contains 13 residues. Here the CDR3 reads CASLVSGGDEQYF. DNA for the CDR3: TGTGCCAGCTTGGTGTCGGGAGGGGACGAGCAGTACTTC.

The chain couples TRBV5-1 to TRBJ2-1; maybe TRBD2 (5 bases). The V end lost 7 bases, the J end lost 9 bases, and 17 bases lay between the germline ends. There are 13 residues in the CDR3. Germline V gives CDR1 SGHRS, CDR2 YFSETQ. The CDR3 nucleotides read TGCGCCAGCCACGAAACCAATCGGGGTGAGCAGTTCTTC. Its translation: CASHETNRGEQFF.

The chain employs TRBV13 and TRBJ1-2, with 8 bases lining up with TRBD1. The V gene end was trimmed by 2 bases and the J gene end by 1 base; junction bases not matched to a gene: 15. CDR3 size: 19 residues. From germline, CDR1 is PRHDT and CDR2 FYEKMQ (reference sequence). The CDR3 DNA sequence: TGTGCCAGCAGCTTAAGCCGCGGCCTCGGGACAGGAGGTAACTATGGCTACACCTTC. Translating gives CASSLSRGLGTGGNYGYTF.

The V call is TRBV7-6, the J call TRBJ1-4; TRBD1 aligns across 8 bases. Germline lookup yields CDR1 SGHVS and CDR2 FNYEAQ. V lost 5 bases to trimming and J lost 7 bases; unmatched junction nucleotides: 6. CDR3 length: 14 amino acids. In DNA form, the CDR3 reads TGTGCCAGCAGCCGGACAGGGCCGGGTGAAAAACTGTTTTTT. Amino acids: CASSRTGPGEKLFF.

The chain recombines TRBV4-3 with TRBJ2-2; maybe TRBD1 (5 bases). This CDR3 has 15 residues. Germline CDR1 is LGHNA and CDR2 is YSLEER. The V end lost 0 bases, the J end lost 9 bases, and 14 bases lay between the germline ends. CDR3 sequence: CASSQDTTRGRELFF. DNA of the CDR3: TGCGCCAGCAGCCAAGATACCACAAGGGGCCGGGAGCTGTTTTTT.

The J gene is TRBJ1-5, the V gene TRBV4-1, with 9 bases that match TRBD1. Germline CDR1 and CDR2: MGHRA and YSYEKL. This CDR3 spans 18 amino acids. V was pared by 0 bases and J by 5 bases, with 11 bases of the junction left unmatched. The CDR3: CASSQDGRAGQGHQPQHF. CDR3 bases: TGCGCCAGCAGCCAAGATGGAAGGGCGGGACAGGGACATCAGCCCCAGCATTTT.

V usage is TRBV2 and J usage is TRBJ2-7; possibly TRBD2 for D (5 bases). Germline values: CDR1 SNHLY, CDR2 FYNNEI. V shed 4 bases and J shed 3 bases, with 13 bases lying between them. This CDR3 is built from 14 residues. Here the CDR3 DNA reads TGTGCCAGCAGTGGTAGGTTGAGGGTCTACGAGCAGTACTTC. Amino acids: CASSGRLRVYEQYF.

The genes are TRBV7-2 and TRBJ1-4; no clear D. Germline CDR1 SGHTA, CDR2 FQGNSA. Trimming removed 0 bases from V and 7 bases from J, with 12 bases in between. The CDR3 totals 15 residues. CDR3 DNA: TGTGCCAGCAGCTTAGCGCAAGGTCCAGGTGAAAAACTGTTTTTT. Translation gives CASSLAQGPGEKLFF.

The CDR3 DNA reads as TGTGCCAGCAGCCCGACTAGCGGGATAGGAGATACGCAGTATTTT. This gives the protein CASSPTSGIGDTQYF. The V and J genes are TRBV7-3 and TRBJ2-3; TRBD2 agrees at 11 bases. Trimming took 5 bases from V and 5 from J; bases not matched to a gene: 6. Germline assignment: CDR1 SGHTA and CDR2 FQGTGA. The CDR3 covers 15 residues. Supplemented by reference TRBV7-3 and TRBJ2-3, the full variable domain reads GAGVSQTPSNKVTEKGKYVELRCDPISGHTALYWYRQSLGQGPEFLIYFQGTGAADDSGLPNDRFFAVRPEGSVSTLKIQRTERGDSAVYLCASSPTSGIGDTQYFGPGTRLTVL.

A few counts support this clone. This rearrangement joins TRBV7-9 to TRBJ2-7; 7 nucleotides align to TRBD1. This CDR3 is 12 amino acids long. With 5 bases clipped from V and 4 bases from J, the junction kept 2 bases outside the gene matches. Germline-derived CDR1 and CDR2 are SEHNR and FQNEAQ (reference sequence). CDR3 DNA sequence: TGTGCCAGCAGCCAACAGGGGTACGAGCAGTACTTC. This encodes CASSQQGYEQYF.

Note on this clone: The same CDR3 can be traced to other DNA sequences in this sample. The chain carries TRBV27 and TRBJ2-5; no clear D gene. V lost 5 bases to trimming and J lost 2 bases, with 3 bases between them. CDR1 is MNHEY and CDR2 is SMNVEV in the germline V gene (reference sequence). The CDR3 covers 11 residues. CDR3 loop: CASSPQETQYF. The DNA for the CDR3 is TGTGCCAGCAGTCCACAAGAGACCCAGTACTTC.

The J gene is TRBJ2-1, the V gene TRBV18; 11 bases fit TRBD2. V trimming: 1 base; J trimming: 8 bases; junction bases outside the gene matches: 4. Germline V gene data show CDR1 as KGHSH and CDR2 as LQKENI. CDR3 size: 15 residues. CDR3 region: CASSPLAGGGDEQFF. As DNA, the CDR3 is TGTGCCAGCTCACCACTAGCGGGAGGGGGCGATGAGCAGTTCTTC.

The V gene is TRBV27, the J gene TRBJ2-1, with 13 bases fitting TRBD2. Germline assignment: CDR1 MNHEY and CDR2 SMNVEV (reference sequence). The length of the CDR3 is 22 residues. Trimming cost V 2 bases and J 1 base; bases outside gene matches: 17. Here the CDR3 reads CASSLGQGALSGLAGSYNEQFF. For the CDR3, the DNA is TGTGCCAGCAGTTTAGGCCAGGGGGCTCTATCGGGACTAGCGGGATCCTACAATGAGCAGTTCTTC.

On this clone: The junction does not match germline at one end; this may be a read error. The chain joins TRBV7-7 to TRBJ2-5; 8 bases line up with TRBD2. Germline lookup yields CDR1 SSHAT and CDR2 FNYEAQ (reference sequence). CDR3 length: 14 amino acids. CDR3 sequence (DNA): TGTGCTAGCAGCCCTATAGCGGGAAGAGAGACCCAGTACTTC. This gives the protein CASSPIAGRETQYF.

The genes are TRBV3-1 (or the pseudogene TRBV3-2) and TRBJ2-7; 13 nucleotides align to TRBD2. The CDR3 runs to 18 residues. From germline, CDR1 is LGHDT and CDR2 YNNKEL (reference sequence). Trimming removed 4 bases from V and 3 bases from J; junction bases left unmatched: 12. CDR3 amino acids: CASSLFYGLAGDYYEQYF. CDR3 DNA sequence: TGTGCCAGCAGCCTCTTTTATGGACTAGCGGGGGATTACTACGAGCAGTACTTC.

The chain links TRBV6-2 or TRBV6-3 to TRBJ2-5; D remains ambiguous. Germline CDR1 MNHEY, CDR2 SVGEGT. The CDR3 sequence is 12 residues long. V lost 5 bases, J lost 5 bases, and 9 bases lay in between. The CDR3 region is CASSSSSETQYF. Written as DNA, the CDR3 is TGTGCCAGCAGTAGTAGTTCGGAGACCCAGTACTTC.

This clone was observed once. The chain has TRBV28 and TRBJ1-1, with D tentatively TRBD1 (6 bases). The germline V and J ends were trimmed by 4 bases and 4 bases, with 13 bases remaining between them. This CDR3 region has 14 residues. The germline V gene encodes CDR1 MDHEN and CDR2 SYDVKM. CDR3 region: CASSSYLGGTEAFF. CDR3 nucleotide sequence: TGTGCCAGCAGTTCGTACCTAGGGGGCACTGAAGCTTTCTTT.

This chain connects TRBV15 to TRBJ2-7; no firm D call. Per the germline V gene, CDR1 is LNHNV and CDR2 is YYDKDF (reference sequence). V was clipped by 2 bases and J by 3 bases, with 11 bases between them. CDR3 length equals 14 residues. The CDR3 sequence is CATSRRQAGYEQYF. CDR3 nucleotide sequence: TGTGCCACCAGCAGACGTCAGGCCGGCTACGAGCAGTACTTC.